This entry features one T cell receptor beta chain sequence. This CDR3 is built from 13 residues. Germline CDR1 is KGHSH and CDR2 is LQKENI. V lost 3 bases and J lost 5, with 10 bases in between. Some clones are missing from TCRdb's copy, which holds only in-frame ones; the method was immunoSEQ multiplex PCR. The data hold about 200,000 clones, with roughly 85% observed a single time. The data derive from a study of blood T cell repertoires in COVID-19. The clonotype originates from a man aged 40-49 years who had recovered from COVID-19. Sequences were obtained from PBMCs or T cells enriched from blood (not recorded which). This chain links TRBV18 with TRBJ2-5; the D gene is possibly TRBD2 (5 bases). CDR3 sequence (DNA): TGTGCCAGCTCACCTGGGGAGTTGGAGACCCAGTACTTC. Translated, it gives CASSPGELETQYF.